A selection of T cell receptor beta chains follows, all from one sample in a study of identical twins. Via MiXCR, TCRdb re-called the 5' RACE reads, giving one row per CDR3 protein. The sample yields 690,000 or so distinct CDR3 sequences, roughly 8% seen once. These data also formed part of another study, on yellow fever vaccine responses in identical twins.

The sequenced sample was PBMCs. These receptors were collected from a woman aged 18-35 years in good health. CDR3s include the opening cysteine and the closing phenylalanine or tryptophan. D genes are given only for firm matches.

j_call d_call v_call cdr3_aa
TRBJ2-1 . TRBV12-3/TRBV12-4 CASILSGTRNEQFF
TRBJ2-3 . TRBV18 CASFGGLDTQYF
TRBJ2-1 TRBD2 TRBV7-3 CASSLTASGGVEQFF
TRBJ2-7 TRBD1 TRBV24-1 CATSGTGTYEQYF
TRBJ2-5 . TRBV30 CAWSVSAGETQYF
TRBJ2-2 TRBD2 TRBV4-2 CASSQERLASGELFF
TRBJ1-4 . TRBV6-5 CASSYGGATNEKLFF
TRBJ2-7 TRBD1 TRBV6-1 CASTKDRLASYEQYF
TRBJ1-3 . TRBV6-2/TRBV6-3 CASSYRSSGNTIYF
TRBJ1-3 . TRBV4-3 CASSQDRALSGNTIYF
TRBJ2-2 TRBD2 TRBV12-3/TRBV12-4 CASSLVDLAGFTGELFF
TRBJ1-1 . TRBV30 CAWSEGEAFF
TRBJ2-7 TRBD1 TRBV6-1 CASSPSRNRGLSYEQYF
TRBJ1-5 . TRBV27 CASSTGHQPQHF
TRBJ2-7 . TRBV6-1 CASTNRGDAGFYEQYF
TRBJ2-7 TRBD2 TRBV7-2 CASSLWTSAYEQYF
TRBJ2-1 TRBD2 TRBV20-1 CSVLLTGLAGFGRDNEQFF
TRBJ2-7 . TRBV27 CASSKPLRQAPYEQYF
TRBJ1-4 . TRBV7-6 CASSRRQATNEKLFF
TRBJ2-5 . TRBV18 CASSRSERETQYF
TRBJ2-7 . TRBV5-1 CASSLQTGTEQYF
TRBJ2-2 . TRBV9 CASSVVLGSGELFF
TRBJ2-2 . TRBV15 CATSSPEAGELFF
TRBJ2-1 TRBD2 TRBV4-3 CASSQVTSGPNEQFF
TRBJ1-5 TRBD1 TRBV7-9 CASGHQGEDQPQHF
TRBJ1-1 TRBD1 TRBV19 CASTRQGHTEAFF
TRBJ1-6 . TRBV20-1 CSARGETSYNSPLHF
TRBJ2-7 TRBD1 TRBV7-8 CASSLGGTEPYEQYF
TRBJ1-4 . TRBV7-9 CASSFFGPTQEKLFF
TRBJ2-2 . TRBV9 CASSVGSVPNTGELFF
TRBJ1-5 TRBD1 TRBV6-5 CASSYTGQGSNQPQHF
TRBJ2-1 . TRBV6-1 CASQRGNSYNEQFF
TRBJ2-4 . TRBV20-1 CSAREENLKNIQYF
TRBJ2-2 . TRBV6-1 CASSPAVSGNTGELFF
TRBJ2-2 . TRBV24-1 CATMGPGTGELFF
TRBJ2-7 . TRBV29-1 CSVDIGAGSYEQYF
TRBJ2-3 . TRBV28 CASSLARGNTDTQYF
TRBJ2-3 . TRBV3-1 CASSQGLARGRTDTQYF
TRBJ2-6 . TRBV6-2/TRBV6-3 CASTPRAAGANVLTF
TRBJ2-1 . TRBV9 CASSVQRPNF
TRBJ2-3 . TRBV5-1 CASSSQGTTDTQYF
TRBJ2-1 . TRBV4-3 CASSQDRLGGVPSSYNEQFF
TRBJ2-3 . TRBV7-9 CASSLYVADTQYF
TRBJ2-7 . TRBV6-2/TRBV6-3 CASSPSGKREYEQYF
TRBJ2-3 . TRBV12-3/TRBV12-4 CATGQGPDTQYF
TRBJ1-5 . TRBV6-1 CASSRAQGQPQHF
TRBJ2-1 . TRBV13 CASSGARDRKMDEQFF
TRBJ2-7 . TRBV7-2 CASRSRATISYEQYF
TRBJ2-1 . TRBV18 CASSPLVEGNEQFF
TRBJ1-1 . TRBV3-1 CASSPRVFAEAFF
TRBJ2-3 . TRBV5-1 CASSLGGEGTDTQYF
TRBJ1-6 . TRBV11-1 CASAGTLNSPLHF
TRBJ2-2 TRBD2 TRBV9 CASSAGASGGLNTGELFF